This TCR beta chain derives from a study of blood T cell repertoires in COVID-19. Study in general: Whether acute or convalescent, the COVID-19 samples came from the United States, Italy and Spain.

V was trimmed by 3 bases and J by 1 base, leaving 6 bases between them. In germline, CDR1 is GTSNPN, CDR2 SVGIG (reference sequence). The CDR3 runs 12 residues. The assay was immunoSEQ multiplex PCR, and TCRdb's table has in-frame clones only and misses some. The sample contains around 270,000 clones, roughly 86% of which appear only once. The sample comprised peripheral blood. This clonotype was obtained from a middle-aged man who had recovered from COVID-19. This chain uses TRBV30 with TRBJ1-1, with D unclear. The CDR3: CAWSSRNTEAFF. The DNA of the CDR3 is TGTGCCTGGAGCTCCCGGAACACTGAAGCTTTCTTT.